Below, 12 T cell receptor beta chains from the same sample are listed, as sequenced in a study of blood T cells in healthy people across ages. Sample-barcoded 5' priming and a J-beta primer mix drove a second PCR of roughly 7 to 11 cycles. TCRdb passed the 5' RACE reads through MiXCR, listing each CDR3 protein once. The table lists 1.4 million to 1.5 million distinct CDR3 sequences, roughly 40% of them singletons. Input material: blood. The receptors originated from a woman aged 18-30 years in good health.

The chain uses TRBV4-1 and TRBJ1-1, with a weak D call TRBD1 (5 bases). The CDR3 contains 15 residues. Germline-derived CDR1 and CDR2 are MGHRA and YSYEKL. Deletions cut 2 bases from V and 5 bases from J, with 15 bases between. This CDR3 is CASSQTGEGGTEAFF. The CDR3 coding sequence is TGCGCCAGCAGCCAAACGGGGGAGGGAGGGACTGAAGCTTTCTTT.

V and J are TRBV7-2 and TRBJ1-2; 7 bases map to TRBD1. After removal of 2 bases from V and 2 bases from J, the junction contained 5 bases not matched to a gene. This CDR3 has 15 residues. Germline assignment: CDR1 SGHTA and CDR2 FQGNSA. CDR3 protein: CASSLSQTGNYGYTF. Here the CDR3 DNA reads TGTGCCAGCAGCTTATCCCAGACAGGGAACTATGGCTACACCTTC.

This clonotype was detected a few times. The chain employs TRBV6-5 and TRBJ2-1, with a possible D match to TRBD2 (6 bases). This CDR3 spans 16 amino acids. The V gene lost 1 base and the J gene lost 6 bases, with 16 bases spanning the gap. Germline values: CDR1 MNHEY, CDR2 SVGAGI. CDR3 nucleotide sequence: TGTGCCAGCAGTTACTTCGCATACGTTAGCGGCAATGAGCAGTTCTTC. This encodes CASSYFAYVSGNEQFF.

The chain links TRBV7-8 to TRBJ2-1; 12 bases agree with TRBD1. Germline CDR1 is SGHVS and CDR2 is FQNEAQ. This CDR3 is 15 amino acids long. The V gene end was trimmed by 4 bases and the J gene end by 9 bases; junction bases not matched to a gene: 7. This CDR3 is CASSSSGQGAGEQFF. In DNA form, the CDR3 reads TGTGCCAGCAGCTCCTCGGGACAGGGGGCTGGTGAGCAGTTCTTC.

This clonotype turned up a few times. J is TRBJ2-7 and V is TRBV4-1; D ambiguous. Germline-derived CDR1 and CDR2 are MGHRA and YSYEKL. The CDR3 is 15 amino acids. V was cut by 3 bases and J by 6 bases, with 18 bases left in between. CDR3 protein: CASSQFVANSGEQYF. CDR3 sequence (DNA): TGCGCCAGCAGCCAGTTCGTAGCAAATTCAGGCGAGCAGTACTTC.

The CDR3 loop is CASSHDLGTGLTDTQYF. The DNA of the CDR3 is TGCGCCAGCAGCCACGATTTAGGGACAGGGTTGACAGATACGCAGTATTTT. The chain carries TRBV4-1 and TRBJ2-3; TRBD1 aligns across 9 bases. The germline V gene has CDR1 MGHRA and CDR2 YSYEKL. This CDR3 comprises 17 residues. J lost 3 bases, V lost 3 bases, and 10 bases had no gene match.

This clonotype was observed a handful of times. This chain connects TRBV6-1 to TRBJ2-3; possibly TRBD2 for D (5 bases). The CDR3 is 13 amino acids. The germline CDR1 and CDR2 sequences are MNHNS and SASEGT. The CDR3 spells CASRALRADTQYF. The DNA for the CDR3 is TGTGCTTCCCGGGCCCTGAGGGCAGATACGCAGTATTTT.

The chain combines TRBV12-3 or TRBV12-4 with TRBJ2-7, with D perhaps TRBD1 (6 bases). The CDR3 runs to 16 residues. The ends were cut back, 5 bases at V and 3 bases at J, with 20 bases in the middle. CDR3 in amino acids: CASSPQTGVQSYEQYF. The CDR3 DNA reads as TGTGCCAGCAGTCCCCAGACAGGTGTGCAGAGCTACGAGCAGTACTTC.

With regard to this clonotype: An end of the junction does not agree with germline; a read error may underlie this. This rearrangement joins TRBV3-1 to TRBJ1-5; 7 bases are a match to TRBD1. The CDR3 extends over 15 amino acids. Germline V gene data show CDR1 as LGHDT and CDR2 as YNNKEL (reference sequence). The CDR3 is CARSPYGQAGQPQHF. The CDR3 nucleotides read TGTGCCCGCAGCCCCTACGGACAGGCAGGGCAGCCCCAGCATTTT.

This clonotype was counted only a few times. The chain employs TRBV15 and TRBJ2-1, with D maybe TRBD1 (5 bases). V gave up 0 bases and J gave up 15 bases, with 18 bases separating them. From germline, CDR1 is LNHNV and CDR2 YYDKDF (reference sequence). This CDR3 spans 14 amino acids. CDR3 in DNA: TGTGCCACCAGCAGAGACAGGGTTCCCTCTGATGGGTTCTTC. Translated: CATSRDRVPSDGFF.

This chain uses TRBV30 with TRBJ1-6; D is ambiguous. Germline CDR1 and CDR2: GTSNPN and SVGIG (reference sequence). The CDR3 is made up of 11 amino acids. V gave up 3 bases and J gave up 6 bases, with 3 bases separating them. CDR3 nucleotide sequence: TGTGCCTGGAGGGGTAATTCACCCCTCCACTTT. Its translation: CAWRGNSPLHF.

This clonotype was observed a few times. The rearrangement uses TRBV29-1 and TRBJ2-3, with 14 bases that match TRBD2. V shed 3 bases, J shed 4 bases, and the junction held 3 bases outside the gene matches. The germline CDR1 and CDR2 sequences are SQVTM and ANQGSEA. The CDR3 is made up of 15 amino acids. CDR3 nucleotide sequence: TGCAGCGTTGAGGGGACTAGCGGGAGTGCAGATACGCAGTATTTT. Translation gives CSVEGTSGSADTQYF.